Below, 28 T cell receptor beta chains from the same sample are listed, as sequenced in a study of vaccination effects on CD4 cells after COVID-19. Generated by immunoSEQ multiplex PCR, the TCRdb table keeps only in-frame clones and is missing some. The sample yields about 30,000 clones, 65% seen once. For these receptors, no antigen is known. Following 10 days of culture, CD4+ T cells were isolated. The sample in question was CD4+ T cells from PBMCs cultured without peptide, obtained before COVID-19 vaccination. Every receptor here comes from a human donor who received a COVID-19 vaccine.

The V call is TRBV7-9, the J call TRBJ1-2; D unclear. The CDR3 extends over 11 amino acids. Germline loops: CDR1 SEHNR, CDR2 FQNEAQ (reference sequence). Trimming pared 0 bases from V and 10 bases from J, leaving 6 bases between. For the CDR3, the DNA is TGTGCCAGCAGCTTAGCAAGAGACTACACCTTC. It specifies CASSLARDYTF.

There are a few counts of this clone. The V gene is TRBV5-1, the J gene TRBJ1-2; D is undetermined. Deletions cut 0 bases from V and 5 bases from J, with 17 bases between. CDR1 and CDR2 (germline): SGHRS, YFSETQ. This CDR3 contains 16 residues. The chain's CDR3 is CASSLGLAASGYGYTF. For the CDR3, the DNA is TGCGCCAGCAGCTTGGGGTTGGCGGCCAGTGGGTATGGCTACACCTTC.

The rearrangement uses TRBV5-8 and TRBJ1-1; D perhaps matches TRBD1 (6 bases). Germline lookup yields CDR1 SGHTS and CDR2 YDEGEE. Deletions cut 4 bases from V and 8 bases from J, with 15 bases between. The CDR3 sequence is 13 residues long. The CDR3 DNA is TGTGCCAGCAGCCGAGGGGGGAAATACGAAGCTTTCTTT. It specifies CASSRGGKYEAFF.

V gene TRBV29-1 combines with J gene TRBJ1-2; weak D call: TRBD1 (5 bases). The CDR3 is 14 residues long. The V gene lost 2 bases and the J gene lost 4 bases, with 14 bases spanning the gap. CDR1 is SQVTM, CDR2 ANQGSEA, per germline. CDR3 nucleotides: TGCAGCGTTGAACAGGGCTGGGAAGGCTATGGCTACACCTTC. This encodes CSVEQGWEGYGYTF. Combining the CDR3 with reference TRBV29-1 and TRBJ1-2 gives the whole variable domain SAVISQKPSRDICQRGTSLTIQCQVDSQVTMMFWYRQQPGQSLTLIATANQGSEATYESGFVIDKFPISRPNLTFSTLTVSNMSPEDSSIYLCSVEQGWEGYGYTFGSGTRLTVV.

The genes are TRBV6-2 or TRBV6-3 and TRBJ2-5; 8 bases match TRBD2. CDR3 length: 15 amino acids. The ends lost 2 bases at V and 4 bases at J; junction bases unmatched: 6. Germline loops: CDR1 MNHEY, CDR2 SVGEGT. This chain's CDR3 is CASSYGGRLGETQYF. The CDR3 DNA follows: TGTGCCAGCAGTTACGGCGGGAGGTTAGGAGAGACCCAGTACTTC.

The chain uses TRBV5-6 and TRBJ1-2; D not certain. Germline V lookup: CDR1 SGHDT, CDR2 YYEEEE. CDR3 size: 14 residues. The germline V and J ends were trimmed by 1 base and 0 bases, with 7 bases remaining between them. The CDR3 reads CASSLSQTNYGYTF. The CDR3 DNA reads TGTGCCAGCAGCTTGTCGCAAACTAACTATGGCTACACCTTC. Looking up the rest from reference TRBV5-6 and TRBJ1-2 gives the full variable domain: DAGVTQSPTHLIKTRGQQVTLRCSPKSGHDTVSWYQQALGQGPQFIFQYYEEEERQRGNFPDRFSGHQFPNYSSELNVNALLLGDSALYLCASSLSQTNYGYTFGSGTRLTVV.

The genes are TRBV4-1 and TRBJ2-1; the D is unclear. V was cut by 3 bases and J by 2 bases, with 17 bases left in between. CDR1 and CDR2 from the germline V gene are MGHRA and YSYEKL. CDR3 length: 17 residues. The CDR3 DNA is TGCGCCAGCAGCCAGCCAAGATTGGTACGGCCCTACAATGAGCAGTTCTTC. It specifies CASSQPRLVRPYNEQFF.

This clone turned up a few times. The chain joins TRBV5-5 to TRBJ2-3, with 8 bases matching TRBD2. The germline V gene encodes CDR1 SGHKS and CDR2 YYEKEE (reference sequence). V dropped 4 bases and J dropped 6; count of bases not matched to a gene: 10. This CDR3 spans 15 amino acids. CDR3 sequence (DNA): TGTGCCAGCAGCCTTAGCGGGGATATAGTGGATACGCAGTATTTT. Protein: CASSLSGDIVDTQYF.

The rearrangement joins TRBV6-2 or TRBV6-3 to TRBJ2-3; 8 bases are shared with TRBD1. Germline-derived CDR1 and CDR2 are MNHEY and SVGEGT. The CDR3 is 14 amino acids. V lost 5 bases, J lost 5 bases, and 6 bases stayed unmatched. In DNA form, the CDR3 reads TGTGCCAGCAGTGAGGACAGGGTGAAAGATACGCAGTATTTT. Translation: CASSEDRVKDTQYF.

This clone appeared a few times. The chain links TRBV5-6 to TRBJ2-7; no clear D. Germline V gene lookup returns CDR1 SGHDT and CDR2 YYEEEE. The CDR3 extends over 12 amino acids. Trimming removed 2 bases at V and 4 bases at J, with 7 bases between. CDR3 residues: CASSLFEYEQYF. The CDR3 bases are TGTGCCAGCAGCTTATTTGAGTACGAGCAGTACTTC.

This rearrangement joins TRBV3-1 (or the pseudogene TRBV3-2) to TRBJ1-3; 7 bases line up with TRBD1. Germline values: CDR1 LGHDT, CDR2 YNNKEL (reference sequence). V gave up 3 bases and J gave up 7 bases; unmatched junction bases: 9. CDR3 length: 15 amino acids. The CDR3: CASSQAATGTNTIYF. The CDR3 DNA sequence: TGTGCCAGCAGCCAGGCCGCGACAGGGACCAACACCATATATTTT.

CDR3 sequence reads: CAISEDVGIYGYTF. CDR3 coding DNA: TGTGCCATCAGTGAGGATGTAGGGATCTATGGCTACACCTTC. The chain recombines TRBV10-3 with TRBJ1-2; the D is unclear. The V end was cut by 2 bases, the J end by 4 bases, with 11 bases between. The germline V gene encodes CDR1 ENHRY and CDR2 SYGVKD. This CDR3 spans 14 amino acids.

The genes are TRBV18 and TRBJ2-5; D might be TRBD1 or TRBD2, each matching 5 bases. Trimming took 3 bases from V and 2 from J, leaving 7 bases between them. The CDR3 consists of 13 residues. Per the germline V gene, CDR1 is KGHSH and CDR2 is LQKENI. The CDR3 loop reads CASSPGVQETQYF. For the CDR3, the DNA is TGTGCCAGCTCACCGGGGGTTCAAGAGACCCAGTACTTC.

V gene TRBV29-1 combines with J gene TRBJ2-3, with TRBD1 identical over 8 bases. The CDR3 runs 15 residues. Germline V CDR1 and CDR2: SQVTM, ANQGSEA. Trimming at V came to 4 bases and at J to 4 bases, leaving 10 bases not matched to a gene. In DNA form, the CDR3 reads TGCAGCGTTGGCCCTACGGACAGGGCTGCAGATACGCAGTATTTT. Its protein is CSVGPTDRAADTQYF.

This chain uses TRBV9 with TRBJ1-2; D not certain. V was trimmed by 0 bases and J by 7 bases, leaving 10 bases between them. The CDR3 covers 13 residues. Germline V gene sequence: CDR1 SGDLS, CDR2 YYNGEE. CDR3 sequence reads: CASSVGRERGYTF. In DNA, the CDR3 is TGTGCCAGCAGCGTAGGACGGGAGCGTGGCTACACCTTC.

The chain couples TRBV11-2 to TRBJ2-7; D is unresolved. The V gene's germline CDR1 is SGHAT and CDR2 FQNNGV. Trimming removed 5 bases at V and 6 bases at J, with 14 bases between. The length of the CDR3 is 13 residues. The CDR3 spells CASSLQTSTEQYF. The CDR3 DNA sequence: TGTGCCAGCAGCCTCCAAACTTCAACCGAGCAGTACTTC.

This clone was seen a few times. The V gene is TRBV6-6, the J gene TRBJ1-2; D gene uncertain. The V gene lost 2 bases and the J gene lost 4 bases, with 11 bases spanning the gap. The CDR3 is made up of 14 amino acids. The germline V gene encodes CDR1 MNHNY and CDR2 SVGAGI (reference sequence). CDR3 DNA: TGTGCCAGCAGTTACGGCAACGCAGTCTATGGCTACACCTTC. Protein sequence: CASSYGNAVYGYTF.

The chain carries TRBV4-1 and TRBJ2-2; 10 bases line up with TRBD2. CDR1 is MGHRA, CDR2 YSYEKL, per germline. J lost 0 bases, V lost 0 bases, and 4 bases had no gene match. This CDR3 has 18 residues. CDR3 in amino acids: CASSQDLAGAANTGELFF. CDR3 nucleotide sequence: TGCGCCAGCAGCCAAGACCTAGCGGGAGCCGCGAACACCGGGGAGCTGTTTTTT.

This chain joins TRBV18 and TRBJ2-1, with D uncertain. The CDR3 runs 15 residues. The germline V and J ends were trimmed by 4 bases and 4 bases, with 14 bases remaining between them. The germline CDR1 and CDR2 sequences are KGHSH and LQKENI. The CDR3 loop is CASSLSTGRYNEQFF. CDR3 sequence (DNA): TGTGCCAGCTCACTGTCGACTGGCCGGTACAATGAGCAGTTCTTC. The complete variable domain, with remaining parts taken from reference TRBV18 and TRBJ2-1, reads NAGVMQNPRHLVRRRGQEARLRCSPMKGHSHVYWYRQLPEEGLKFMVYLQKENIIDESGMPKERFSAEFPKEGPSILRIQQVVRGDSAAYFCASSLSTGRYNEQFFGPGTRLTVL.

The CDR3 loop is CASSLFPNAELETQYF. In DNA form, the CDR3 reads TGCGCCAGCAGCTTATTCCCGAACGCGGAGTTGGAGACCCAGTACTTC. The chain couples TRBV5-1 to TRBJ2-5; D is ambiguous. V was clipped by 2 bases and J by 5 bases, with 19 bases between them. This CDR3 is built from 16 residues. Per the germline V gene, CDR1 is SGHRS and CDR2 is YFSETQ.

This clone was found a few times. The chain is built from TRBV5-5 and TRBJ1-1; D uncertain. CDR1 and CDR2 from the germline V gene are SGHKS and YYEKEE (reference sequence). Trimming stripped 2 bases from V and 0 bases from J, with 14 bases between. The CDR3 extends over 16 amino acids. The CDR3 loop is CASSLGLAAMNTEAFF. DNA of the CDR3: TGTGCCAGCAGCTTAGGCCTGGCGGCGATGAACACTGAAGCTTTCTTT.

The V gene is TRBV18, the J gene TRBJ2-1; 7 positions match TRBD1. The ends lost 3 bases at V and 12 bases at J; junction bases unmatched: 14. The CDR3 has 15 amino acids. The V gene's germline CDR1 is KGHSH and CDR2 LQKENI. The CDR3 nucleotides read TGTGCCAGCTCACCGGGGACAGACCTCGTATCAGGGCAGTTCTTC. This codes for CASSPGTDLVSGQFF.

CDR3 in amino acids: CASSYGVGYEQYF. CDR3 coding DNA: TGTGCCAGCAGCTACGGGGTGGGTTACGAGCAGTACTTC. The J gene is TRBJ2-7, the V gene TRBV7-2, with a weak D call TRBD2 (5 bases). V gave up 4 bases and J gave up 4 bases, with 11 bases separating them. Germline V gene sequence: CDR1 SGHTA, CDR2 FQGNSA. This CDR3 comprises 13 residues.

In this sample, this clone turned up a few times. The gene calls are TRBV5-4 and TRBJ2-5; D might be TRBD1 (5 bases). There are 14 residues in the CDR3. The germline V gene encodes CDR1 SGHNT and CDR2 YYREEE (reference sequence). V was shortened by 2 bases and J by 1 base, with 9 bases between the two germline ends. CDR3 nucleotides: TGTGCCAGCAGCTTTAGGGGATCCCAAGAGACCCAGTACTTC. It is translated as CASSFRGSQETQYF.

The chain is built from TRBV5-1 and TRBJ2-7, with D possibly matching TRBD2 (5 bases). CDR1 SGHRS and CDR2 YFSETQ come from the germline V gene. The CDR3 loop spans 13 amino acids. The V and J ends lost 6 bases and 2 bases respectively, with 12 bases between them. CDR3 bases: TGCGCCAGCAAAATGAGCGGTACCTACGAGCAGTACTTC. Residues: CASKMSGTYEQYF.

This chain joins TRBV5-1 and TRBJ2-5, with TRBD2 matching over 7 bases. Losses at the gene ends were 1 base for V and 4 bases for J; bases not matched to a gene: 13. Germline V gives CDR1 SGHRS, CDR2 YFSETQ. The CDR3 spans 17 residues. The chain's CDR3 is CASSLTYRTSSSETQYF. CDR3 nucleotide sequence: TGCGCCAGCAGCTTGACCTACCGGACTAGTTCATCAGAGACCCAGTACTTC.

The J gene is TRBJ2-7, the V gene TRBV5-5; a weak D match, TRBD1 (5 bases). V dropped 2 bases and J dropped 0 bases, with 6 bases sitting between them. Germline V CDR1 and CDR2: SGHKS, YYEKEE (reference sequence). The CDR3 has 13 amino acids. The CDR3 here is CASSFDSSYEQYF. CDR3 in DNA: TGTGCCAGCAGCTTCGACAGCTCCTACGAGCAGTACTTC.

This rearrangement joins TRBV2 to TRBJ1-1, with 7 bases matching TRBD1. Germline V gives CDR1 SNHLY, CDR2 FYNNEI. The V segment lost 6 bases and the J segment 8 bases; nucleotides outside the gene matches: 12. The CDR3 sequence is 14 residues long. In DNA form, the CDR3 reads TGTGCCAGCAGGCCCAGGGGGGGCGAGAGCGAAGCTTTCTTT. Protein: CASRPRGGESEAFF.